Presented here are 7 T cell receptor beta chains from one specimen sequenced in a study of T cells in Graves' hyperthyroidism and ophthalmopathy. TCR beta CDR3 region amplification was performed from RNA transcripts. The HTBI primer set was used in a first-round RT-PCR of the TCR CDR3. TCRdb re-analysed the multiplex PCR reads in MiXCR, keeping a single row per CDR3 protein. The sample has 500,000 to 650,000 distinct CDR3 sequences, 13% to 15% seen once. The sequenced sample was blood. All receptors come from a woman aged 50 to 60 with Graves' ophthalmopathy.

The table lists this clonotype with many counts. The chain uses TRBV28 and TRBJ2-1, with 9 bases lining up with TRBD2. Germline-derived CDR1 and CDR2 are MDHEN and SYDVKM. The V segment lost 4 bases and the J segment 4 bases; nucleotides outside the gene matches: 5. The CDR3 extends over 15 amino acids. CDR3 sequence (DNA): TGTGCCAGCAGTTCCAGCGGGAGGAGGTACAATGAGCAGTTCTTC. Translated: CASSSSGRRYNEQFF.

This clonotype was detected ten times or more. The gene calls are TRBV20-1 and TRBJ2-1, with TRBD2 matching 11 bases. CDR3 length equals 13 residues. In germline, CDR1 is DFQATT, CDR2 SNEGSKA (reference sequence). Trimming cost V 8 bases and J 7 bases; bases outside gene matches: 7. The CDR3 DNA follows: TGCAGTTTATCCACTAGCGGGAGTAATGAGCAGTTCTTC. It specifies CSLSTSGSNEQFF.

A few counts support this clonotype. V usage is TRBV29-1 and J usage is TRBJ2-1; D is perhaps TRBD1 (6 bases). Trimming removed 6 bases at V and 4 bases at J, with 19 bases between. CDR1 is SQVTM, CDR2 ANQGSEA, per germline. The CDR3 length is 15 residues. In nucleotides, the CDR3 is TGCAGCGTCCATGCCCAGGGACAAACTTACAATGAGCAGTTCTTC. Translating gives CSVHAQGQTYNEQFF.

This clonotype was counted at least ten times. The chain joins TRBV11-2 to TRBJ1-2; D is undetermined. V was trimmed by 4 bases and J by 8 bases, leaving 14 bases between them. CDR1 is SGHAT, CDR2 FQNNGV, per germline. The CDR3 covers 13 residues. The CDR3 is CASSSLSKGGYTF. CDR3 nucleotides: TGTGCCAGCAGCTCTCTATCCAAGGGCGGCTACACCTTC. Drawing the rest from reference TRBV11-2 and TRBJ1-2, the complete variable domain is EAGVAQSPRYKIIEKRQSVAFWCNPISGHATLYWYQQILGQGPKLLIQFQNNGVVDDSQLPKDRFSAERLKGVDSTLKIQPAKLEDSAVYLCASSSLSKGGYTFGSGTRLTVV.

The rearrangement uses TRBV18 and TRBJ2-1, with TRBD2 identical over 10 bases. With 1 base clipped from V and 8 bases from J, the junction kept 5 bases outside the gene matches. Germline loops: CDR1 KGHSH, CDR2 LQKENI. The CDR3 is 15 amino acids. CDR3 residues: CASSPLAGGSDEQFF. The CDR3, as DNA: TGTGCCAGCTCACCACTAGCGGGAGGTTCGGATGAGCAGTTCTTC.

The chain couples TRBV6-2 or TRBV6-3 to TRBJ2-3; D is perhaps TRBD2 (5 bases). This CDR3 comprises 16 residues. Looked up from germline, CDR1 is MNHEY and CDR2 is SVGEGT. Between the trimmed V and J ends, which lost 5 bases and 7 bases, there was a span of 22 bases. CDR3 sequence (DNA): TGTGCCAGCAGTCCAGATGGTCGTGAGGGTATAAATACGCAGTATTTT. Translating gives CASSPDGREGINTQYF.

This clonotype has only a few counts. This chain links TRBV4-3 with TRBJ2-1; D gene uncertain. V shed 1 base and J shed 0 bases, with 7 bases lying between them. The CDR3 is made up of 15 amino acids. Germline assignment: CDR1 LGHNA and CDR2 YSLEER. The DNA for the CDR3 is TGCGCCAGCAGCCAAGCTCTAGGCTCCTACAATGAGCAGTTCTTC. It is translated as CASSQALGSYNEQFF.